This note documents a single T cell receptor beta chain sequence. Its specificity is unknown. This CDR3 contains 14 residues. The trim removed 0 bases at V and 6 bases at J, leaving 3 bases unmatched. Germline values: CDR1 SGDLS, CDR2 YYNGEE. These data originate in a study of beta chain features in type 1 diabetes. CD45RO/CCR7/CD25/CD127/CD95/CD27 separated CD4+ naive, central memory, regulatory and stem cell-like memory cells by sorting. Overall study findings and caveats: People with Type 1 diabetes carried modestly yet significantly shorter TCRB CDR3s in all four CD4+ subsets. Researchers reported that naive, central memory and Treg TCRB repertoires appeared more similar in patients than in healthy donors.

What was sequenced were expressed TCRB transcripts, since all of the isolated RNA had been reverse transcribed. Produced via immunoSEQ multiplex PCR; TCRdb's table is partial and in-frame only. The repertoire holds hundreds of thousands of clones, with 13% as singletons. Sequenced material: naive CD4+ T cells from blood. This receptor was obtained from a man between 18 and 35 years old with type 1 diabetes. The chain combines TRBV9 with TRBJ2-5; the match to TRBD2 covers 9 bases. In DNA form, the CDR3 reads TGTGCCAGCAGCGTAGATCTAGCGGGGAAGACCCAGTACTTC. Translation: CASSVDLAGKTQYF. The whole variable domain, filled in from reference TRBV9 and TRBJ2-5, reads DSGVTQTPKHLITATGQRVTLRCSPRSGDLSVYWYQQSLDQGLQFLIQYYNGEERAKGNILERFSAQQFPDLHSELNLSSLELGDSALYFCASSVDLAGKTQYFGPGTRLLVL.